Included here is one T cell receptor (beta chain) sequence, with context. Its matching antigen is unknown. Only in-frame clones appear in the TCRdb table, and some are missing; sequencing was by immunoSEQ multiplex PCR. The table has over 150,000 clones, roughly 91% seen once. These data come from a study of cytomegalovirus exposure and HLA in healthy donors. The study's findings and limits: In vitro checks showed that a few CMV-associated chains really do target CMV antigens. According to a later analysis, TCR clusters from the first cohort tended to co-occur in the approximately 120 validation repertoires. High sensitivity and specificity were reportedly achieved when the classifier diagnosed cytomegalovirus status.

Trimming took 4 bases from V and 4 from J, leaving 14 bases between them. Germline V CDR1 and CDR2: LNHNV, YYDKDF (reference sequence). The CDR3 extends over 14 amino acids. The chain joins TRBV15 to TRBJ2-7; D may be TRBD2 (6 bases). Material: PBMCs. This receptor was taken from a man between 18 and 35 years old in good health and CMV-seropositive. CDR3 sequence reads: CATSTGLTDYEQYF. Here the CDR3 DNA reads TGTGCCACCAGCACTGGACTAACAGATTACGAGCAGTACTTC.